These 26 T cell receptor beta chains were all obtained from the same sample, sequenced in a study of shared clonotypes between healthy human individuals. Generated by immunoSEQ multiplex PCR, the TCRdb table keeps only in-frame clones and is missing some. Seen here are some 1 million clones, roughly 80% observed once, and the top ten hold approximately 1.5%. The sequencing input was memory CD4+ T cells sorted from blood. This sample's subset: CD45RA-negative fraction. The receptors were gathered from a man younger than 30 in good health.

This clone was seen more than once but under ten times. V and J are TRBV5-4 and TRBJ2-1, with no clear D. The CDR3 runs 12 residues. Germline-derived CDR1 and CDR2 are SGHNT and YYREEE (reference sequence). V dropped 4 bases and J dropped 9 bases, with 11 bases sitting between them. The DNA for the CDR3 is TGTGCCAGCAGCCTCGTGTCGGGTGAGCAGTTCTTC. Translated, it gives CASSLVSGEQFF.

The J gene is TRBJ1-4, the V gene TRBV29-1, with D maybe TRBD1 (5 bases). Looked up from germline, CDR1 is SQVTM and CDR2 is ANQGSEA. V was shortened by 2 bases and J by 7 bases, with 8 bases between the two germline ends. This CDR3 has 12 amino acids. CDR3 nucleotides: TGCAGCGTTGAAACAGGAGGTGAAAAACTGTTTTTT. Translation: CSVETGGEKLFF.

With respect to this clone: The same CDR3 is also encoded by other DNA sequences in this sample. V is TRBV7-2 and J is TRBJ2-5; 8 bases line up with TRBD2. Germline-derived CDR1 and CDR2 are SGHTA and FQGNSA. This CDR3 is built from 12 residues. Losses at the gene ends were 5 bases for V and 7 bases for J; bases not matched to a gene: 3. The CDR3 region is CASSPGGGTQYF. In DNA form, the CDR3 reads TGTGCCAGCAGCCCCGGGGGGGGGACCCAGTACTTC.

This clone was found once. The V and J genes are TRBV18 and TRBJ2-7; TRBD2 aligns across 10 bases. V dropped 3 bases and J dropped 5; count of bases not matched to a gene: 4. Germline CDR1 reads KGHSH; CDR2 reads LQKENI. This CDR3 is 14 amino acids long. The chain's CDR3 is CASSPTGTSDEQYF. The CDR3 nucleotides are TGTGCCAGCTCACCTACCGGGACTAGCGACGAGCAGTACTTC.

The chain uses TRBV20-1 and TRBJ2-3, with D maybe TRBD1 (5 bases). V was cut by 7 bases and J by 9 bases, with 14 bases left in between. The CDR3 runs to 11 residues. CDR1 and CDR2 (germline): DFQATT, SNEGSKA (reference sequence). CDR3 DNA sequence: TGCAGTGTCCTGAAACCAGGGACGCAGTATTTT. Translated, it gives CSVLKPGTQYF.

The gene calls are TRBV2 and TRBJ2-1, with D uncertain. V was cut by 6 bases and J by 5 bases, with 8 bases left in between. The germline CDR1 and CDR2 sequences are SNHLY and FYNNEI. The length of the CDR3 is 12 residues. CDR3 loop: CASRFLNNEQFF. The CDR3 bases are TGTGCCAGCAGATTTCTCAACAATGAGCAGTTCTTC.

The rearrangement joins TRBV5-1 to TRBJ2-7; D might be TRBD2 (6 bases). V lost 3 bases and J 2 bases, leaving 9 bases between the germline ends. The CDR3 loop spans 13 amino acids. Germline V gene lookup returns CDR1 SGHRS and CDR2 YFSETQ. CDR3 amino acids: CASSSGVTYEQYF. DNA for the CDR3: TGCGCCAGCAGCTCGGGAGTAACCTACGAGCAGTACTTC.

This rearrangement joins TRBV27 to TRBJ2-5; 10 positions match TRBD2. Trimming at V came to 6 bases and at J to 2 bases, leaving 3 bases not matched to a gene. The germline CDR1 and CDR2 sequences are MNHEY and SMNVEV (reference sequence). The CDR3 totals 14 residues. Here the CDR3 reads CASRLLAGQETQYF. For the CDR3, the DNA is TGTGCCAGCAGGCTACTAGCGGGACAAGAGACCCAGTACTTC.

The chain is built from TRBV5-1 and TRBJ2-3; D ambiguous. V lost 1 base to trimming and J lost 0 bases, with 9 bases between them. The CDR3 extends over 15 amino acids. Germline CDR1 reads SGHRS; CDR2 reads YFSETQ. The CDR3 loop reads CASSLMASSTDTQYF. CDR3 nucleotides: TGCGCCAGCAGCTTGATGGCGAGTAGCACAGATACGCAGTATTTT.

The chain uses TRBV7-9 and TRBJ2-7; D is undetermined. Per the germline V gene, CDR1 is SEHNR and CDR2 is FQNEAQ (reference sequence). Trimming pared 4 bases from V and 2 bases from J, leaving 15 bases between. CDR3 length: 15 residues. CDR3 nucleotides: TGTGCCAGCAGCTATAGTTTGGGGAATGCCTACGAGCAGTACTTC. As protein: CASSYSLGNAYEQYF.

This rearrangement joins TRBV10-3 to TRBJ2-6, with 9 nucleotides matching TRBD1. The germline gives CDR1 ENHRY, CDR2 SYGVKD. This CDR3 comprises 18 residues. After removal of 3 bases from V and 2 bases from J, the junction contained 8 bases not matched to a gene. The CDR3 DNA reads as TGTGCCATCAGTGAACAGTGGGGGACAGGGACTGGGGCCAACGTCCTGACTTTC. Its protein is CAISEQWGTGTGANVLTF.

On this clone: This specimen includes other DNA sequences encoding the same CDR3. The chain uses TRBV10-3 and TRBJ2-1, with 12 bases aligning to TRBD2. The CDR3 contains 15 residues. Losses at the gene ends were 5 bases for V and 4 bases for J; bases not matched to a gene: 3. Per the germline V gene, CDR1 is ENHRY and CDR2 is SYGVKD. As DNA, the CDR3 is TGTGCCATCAGTACCACTAGCGGGGGGTACAATGAGCAGTTCTTC. Translation: CAISTTSGGYNEQFF.

This clone was seen repeatedly, ten times or more. This rearrangement joins TRBV6-1 to TRBJ2-5; D might be TRBD2 (5 bases). The V end lost 3 bases, the J end lost 4 bases, and 18 bases lay between the germline ends. The CDR3 runs 16 residues. CDR1 is MNHNS, CDR2 SASEGT, per germline. The CDR3 DNA is TGTGCCAGCAGTGAGAATCCGGGAATAACGGGAGAGACCCAGTACTTC. Encoded protein: CASSENPGITGETQYF.

This clone has only a few counts. This rearrangement joins TRBV27 to TRBJ1-6, with D perhaps matching TRBD1 (6 bases). The germline gives CDR1 MNHEY, CDR2 SMNVEV (reference sequence). The CDR3 sequence is 16 residues long. Trimming stripped 2 bases from V and 4 bases from J, with 12 bases between. DNA of the CDR3: TGTGCCAGCAGTTTAACAGGGATAAGTTATAATTCACCCCTCCACTTT. It encodes CASSLTGISYNSPLHF.

The CDR3 reads CASSVGQAGTGELFF. As DNA, the CDR3 is TGTGCCAGCAGTGTAGGACAGGCCGGGACCGGGGAGCTGTTTTTT. This chain joins TRBV6-1 and TRBJ2-2, with TRBD1 matching 7 bases. This CDR3 is 15 amino acids long. Trimming removed 4 bases from V and 5 bases from J; junction bases left unmatched: 7. CDR1 is MNHNS and CDR2 is SASEGT in the germline V gene.

The chain links TRBV7-2 to TRBJ2-5, with 8 bases lining up with TRBD1. Trimming took 4 bases from V and 4 from J; bases not matched to a gene: 8. Germline V gene data show CDR1 as SGHTA and CDR2 as FQGNSA. This CDR3 is built from 15 residues. CDR3 amino acids: CASSSLAGTGETQYF. CDR3 coding DNA: TGTGCCAGCAGCTCTCTGGCCGGGACAGGAGAGACCCAGTACTTC.

The rearrangement uses TRBV28 and TRBJ2-7, with 8 bases identical to TRBD1. In germline, CDR1 is MDHEN, CDR2 SYDVKM. The ends lost 4 bases at V and 3 bases at J; junction bases unmatched: 8. The CDR3 covers 15 residues. CDR3 loop: CASSSLDRGRYEQYF. CDR3 in DNA: TGTGCCAGCAGTTCCCTTGACAGGGGACGCTACGAGCAGTACTTC.

The J gene is TRBJ2-2, the V gene TRBV4-1; D unresolved. CDR1 and CDR2 from the germline V gene are MGHRA and YSYEKL. Deletions cut 0 bases from V and 6 bases from J, with 5 bases between. The CDR3 runs to 13 residues. The CDR3 sequence is CASSQDYPGELFF. CDR3 sequence (DNA): TGCGCCAGCAGCCAAGATTACCCCGGGGAGCTGTTTTTT.

The J gene is TRBJ2-3, the V gene TRBV10-3; 7 bases align to TRBD2. Germline trimming cut 0 bases from V and 5 bases from J; bases unmatched to any gene: 2. CDR3 size: 14 residues. The germline gives CDR1 ENHRY, CDR2 SYGVKD. The CDR3 loop is CAISESGGVDTQYF. The CDR3 DNA reads as TGTGCCATCAGTGAGTCTGGGGGGGTAGATACGCAGTATTTT.

The chain carries TRBV5-1 and TRBJ2-7; 9 positions match TRBD1. Per the germline V gene, CDR1 is SGHRS and CDR2 is YFSETQ. The CDR3 sequence is 15 residues long. The J segment lost 4 bases and the V segment lost 4 bases, leaving 9 bases of the junction unmatched. For the CDR3, the DNA is TGCGCCAGCAGCGGAACCGGGACAGGGTTATACGAGCAGTACTTC. Translated, it gives CASSGTGTGLYEQYF.

The chain uses TRBV7-9 and TRBJ1-6; possible D gene TRBD1, 5 bases. Trimming removed 2 bases from V and 9 bases from J, with 11 bases in between. CDR1 is SEHNR and CDR2 is FQNEAQ in the germline V gene (reference sequence). The CDR3 loop spans 14 amino acids. The CDR3 here is CASSLSGGPSPLHF. In DNA, the CDR3 is TGTGCCAGCAGCTTATCTGGGGGACCTTCACCCCTCCACTTT.

Remarks on this clone: One end of the junction varies from germline; a read error may be responsible. The J gene is TRBJ2-1, the V gene TRBV7-7; weak D call: TRBD2 (6 bases). This CDR3 region has 13 residues. Germline V lookup: CDR1 SSHAT, CDR2 FNYEAQ (reference sequence). The CDR3 DNA sequence: TGTGCTAGCAGCTTTGGGAGGAACAATGAGCAGTTCTTC. It is translated as CASSFGRNNEQFF.

This clone was observed a handful of times. This chain connects TRBV11-1 to TRBJ2-7; 7 nucleotides agree with TRBD2. Germline CDR1 SGHAT, CDR2 FQDESV (reference sequence). This CDR3 has 14 residues. Losses at the gene ends were 5 bases for V and 7 bases for J; bases not matched to a gene: 11. The DNA for the CDR3 is TGTGCCAGCAGCCCCGACCGACTAGCTTGGGAGCAGTACTTC. Protein: CASSPDRLAWEQYF.

This sequence joins TRBV5-6 and TRBJ1-6; maybe TRBD1 (5 bases). CDR3 length: 15 amino acids. The germline gives CDR1 SGHDT, CDR2 YYEEEE. V was clipped by 3 bases and J by 1 base, with 8 bases between them. The CDR3 region is CASSYGQSYNSPLHF. In DNA, the CDR3 is TGTGCCAGCAGCTATGGACAATCCTATAATTCACCCCTCCACTTT.

There are a few counts of this clone. This may stem from a read error, because a much larger clone lies one nucleotide away. The V and J genes are TRBV2 and TRBJ2-7; D not certain. CDR3 length: 10 amino acids. The germline gives CDR1 SNHLY, CDR2 FYNNEI. The V gene lost 3 bases and the J gene lost 4 bases, with 1 base spanning the gap. This chain's CDR3 is CASSDYEQYF. DNA of the CDR3: TGTGCCAGCAGTGATTACGAGCAGTACTTC.

On this clone itself: Since a much larger clone is just one base distant, this may be a read error. The rearrangement links TRBV7-2 to TRBJ2-1, with D tentatively TRBD2 (5 bases). The germline V gene encodes CDR1 SGHTA and CDR2 FQGNSA. Deletions cut 6 bases from V and 0 bases from J, with 6 bases between. The CDR3 is 13 amino acids. DNA of the CDR3: TGTGCCAGCAGTCGGGGCTCCTACAATGAGCAGTTCTTC. This encodes CASSRGSYNEQFF.